Listed below are T cell receptor beta chains from one sample, sequenced in a study of Ad26.COV2.S vaccination and SARS-CoV-2 variants. Method: immunoSEQ multiplex PCR; TCRdb's copy keeps in-frame clones and lacks some. The repertoire holds about 470,000 clones, with 90% as singletons. This sample comprised peripheral blood, obtained in a trial of Ad26.COV2.S vaccine versus placebo. These receptors all come from a person between 18 and 65 years old who received the Ad26.COV2.S COVID-19 vaccine or a placebo. CDR3s include the opening cysteine and the closing phenylalanine or tryptophan. The order of the fields is clone size, D gene, J gene, V gene, CDR3 DNA, CDR3 protein. The D gene is left open where the match is weak. Rows may omit the clone size; those that give it use once, few, many or a size class.

clone_size: once; d_call: NA; j_call: TRBJ2-7; v_call: TRBV15; cdr3_nt: TGTGCCACCAGCAGTCAATTAGTGGGGGGCGAGCAGTACTTC; cdr3_aa: CATSSQLVGGEQYF
clone_size: NA; d_call: TRBD2; j_call: TRBJ2-1; v_call: TRBV28; cdr3_nt: TGTGCCAGCAGTTGGCTGACTAGCGGGAGGGCCGCGGGTGAGCAGTTCTTC; cdr3_aa: CASSWLTSGRAAGEQFF
clone_size: NA; d_call: NA; j_call: TRBJ2-1; v_call: TRBV24-1; cdr3_nt: TGTGCCACCAGTGATTCCTCAGGGAAAGGCTCCTACAATGAGCAGTTCTTC; cdr3_aa: CATSDSSGKGSYNEQFF
clone_size: once; d_call: TRBD1; j_call: TRBJ1-1; v_call: TRBV6-5; cdr3_nt: TGTGCCAGCAGTTTGGGACAGCAAAACACTGAAGCTTTCTTT; cdr3_aa: CASSLGQQNTEAFF
clone_size: NA; d_call: NA; j_call: TRBJ2-3; v_call: TRBV5-6; cdr3_nt: TGTGCCAGCAGCCAATCCCAGGGGTTTGTAAATACGCAGTATTTT; cdr3_aa: CASSQSQGFVNTQYF
clone_size: many; d_call: TRBD1; j_call: TRBJ2-5; v_call: TRBV4-2; cdr3_nt: TGTGCCAGCAGCCAAGCGACAGGGGGCGGGGAGACCCAGTACTTC; cdr3_aa: CASSQATGGGETQYF
clone_size: once; d_call: NA; j_call: TRBJ2-3; v_call: TRBV20-1; cdr3_nt: TGCAGTGCTAGTCGGACTCTTAGCACAGATACGCAGTATTTT; cdr3_aa: CSASRTLSTDTQYF
clone_size: once; d_call: TRBD2; j_call: TRBJ2-2; v_call: TRBV19; cdr3_nt: TGTGCCAGGAGGGGAACTAGCGGGAGGCCTGCGAACACCGGGGAGCTGTTTTTT; cdr3_aa: CARRGTSGRPANTGELFF
clone_size: NA; d_call: TRBD1; j_call: TRBJ2-1; v_call: TRBV2; cdr3_nt: TGTGCCAGCAGGGGGACAGAAAACTACAATGAGCAGTTCTTC; cdr3_aa: CASRGTENYNEQFF
clone_size: NA; d_call: NA; j_call: TRBJ2-1; v_call: TRBV25-1; cdr3_nt: TGTGCCAGCAGTGTAGTGGAGGGTGAGCAGTTCTTC; cdr3_aa: CASSVVEGEQFF
clone_size: NA; d_call: TRBD1; j_call: TRBJ2-3; v_call: TRBV7-9; cdr3_nt: TGTGCCAGCAGCTCTTCAGGGGGCTTCCCCCACACAGATACGCAGTATTTT; cdr3_aa: CASSSSGGFPHTDTQYF
clone_size: NA; d_call: TRBD1; j_call: TRBJ2-7; v_call: TRBV28; cdr3_nt: TGTGCCAGCAGTCGAACCCCGGGACAGGCAACCTACGAGCAGTACTTC; cdr3_aa: CASSRTPGQATYEQYF
clone_size: NA; d_call: TRBD1; j_call: TRBJ2-3; v_call: TRBV6-1; cdr3_nt: TGTGCCAGCAGTGACGGACAGGGGCACACAGATACGCAGTATTTT; cdr3_aa: CASSDGQGHTDTQYF
clone_size: NA; d_call: NA; j_call: TRBJ2-7; v_call: TRBV20-1; cdr3_nt: TGCAGTGCTAGACGGATCGAGCAGTACTTC; cdr3_aa: CSARRIEQYF
clone_size: NA; d_call: NA; j_call: TRBJ1-2; v_call: TRBV4-2; cdr3_nt: TGTGCCAGCAGCCAAGTAAATGAAGGGGGTAGCTATGGCTACACCTTC; cdr3_aa: CASSQVNEGGSYGYTF